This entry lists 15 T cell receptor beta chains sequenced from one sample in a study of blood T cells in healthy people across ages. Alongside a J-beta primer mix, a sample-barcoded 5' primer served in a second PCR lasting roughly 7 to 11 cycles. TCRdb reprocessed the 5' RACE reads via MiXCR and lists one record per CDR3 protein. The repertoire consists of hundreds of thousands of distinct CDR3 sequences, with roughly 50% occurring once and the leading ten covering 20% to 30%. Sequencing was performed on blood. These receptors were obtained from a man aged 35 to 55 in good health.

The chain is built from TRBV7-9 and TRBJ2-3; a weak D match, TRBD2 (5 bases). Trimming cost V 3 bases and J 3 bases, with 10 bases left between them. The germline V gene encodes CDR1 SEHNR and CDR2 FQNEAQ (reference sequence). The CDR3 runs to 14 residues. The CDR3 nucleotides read TGTGCCAGCAGCTTCGAAAGAGGGACAGATACGCAGTATTTT. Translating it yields CASSFERGTDTQYF.

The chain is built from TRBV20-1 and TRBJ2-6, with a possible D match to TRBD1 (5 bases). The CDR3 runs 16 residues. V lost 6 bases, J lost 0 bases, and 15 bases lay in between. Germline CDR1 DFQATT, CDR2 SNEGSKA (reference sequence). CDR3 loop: CSALRSGYSGANVLTF. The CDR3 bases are TGCAGTGCCTTACGGTCAGGGTACTCTGGGGCCAACGTCCTGACTTTC.

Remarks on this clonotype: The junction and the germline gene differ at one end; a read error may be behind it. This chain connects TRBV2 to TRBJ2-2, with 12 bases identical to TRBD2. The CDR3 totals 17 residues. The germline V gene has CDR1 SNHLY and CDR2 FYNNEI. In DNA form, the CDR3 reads TGTGCCAGCAGACGGGTGGGACTAGCGGGCACGACCGGGGAGTTGTTTTTT. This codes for CASRRVGLAGTTGELFF.

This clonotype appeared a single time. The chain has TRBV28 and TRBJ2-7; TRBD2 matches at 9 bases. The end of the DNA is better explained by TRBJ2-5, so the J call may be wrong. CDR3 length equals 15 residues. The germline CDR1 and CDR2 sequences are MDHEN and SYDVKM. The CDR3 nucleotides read TGTGCCAGCAGTCAGACGGGACTAGCTAAAAAGACCCAGTACTTC. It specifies CASSQTGLAKKTQYF.

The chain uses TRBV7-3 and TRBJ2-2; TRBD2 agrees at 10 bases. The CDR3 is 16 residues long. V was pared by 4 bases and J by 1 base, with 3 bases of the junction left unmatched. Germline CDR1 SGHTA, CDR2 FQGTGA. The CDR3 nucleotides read TGTGCCAGCAGCTGGAGCGGGGGGGAGAACACCGGGGAGCTGTTTTTT. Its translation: CASSWSGGENTGELFF.

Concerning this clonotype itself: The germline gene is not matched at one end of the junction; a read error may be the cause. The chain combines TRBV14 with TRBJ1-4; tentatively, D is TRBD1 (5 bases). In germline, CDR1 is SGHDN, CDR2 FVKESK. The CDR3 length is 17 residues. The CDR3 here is CTSSQVVSGTYNEKLFF. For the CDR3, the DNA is TGTACCAGCAGCCAAGTAGTCTCAGGGACGTATAATGAAAAACTGTTTTTT. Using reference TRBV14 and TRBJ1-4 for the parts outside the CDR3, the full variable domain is EAGVTQFPSHSVIEKGQTVTLRCDPISGHDNLYWYRRVMGKEIKFLLHFVKESKQDESGMPNNRFLAERTGGTYSTLKVQPAELEDSGVYFCTSSQVVSGTYNEKLFFGSGTQLSVL.

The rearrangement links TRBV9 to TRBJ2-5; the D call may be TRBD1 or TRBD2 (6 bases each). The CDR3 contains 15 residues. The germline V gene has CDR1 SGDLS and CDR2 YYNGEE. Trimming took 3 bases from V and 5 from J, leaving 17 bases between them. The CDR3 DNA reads TGTGCCAGCAGCGGAGGAATAGGGGGGAGGGAGACCCAGTACTTC. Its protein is CASSGGIGGRETQYF.

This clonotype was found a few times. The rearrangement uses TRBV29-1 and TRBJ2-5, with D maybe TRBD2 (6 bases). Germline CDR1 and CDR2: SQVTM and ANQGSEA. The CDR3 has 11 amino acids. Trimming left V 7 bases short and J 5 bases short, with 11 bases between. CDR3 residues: CSAERGETQYF. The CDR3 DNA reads TGCAGCGCCGAACGGGGGGAGACCCAGTACTTC.

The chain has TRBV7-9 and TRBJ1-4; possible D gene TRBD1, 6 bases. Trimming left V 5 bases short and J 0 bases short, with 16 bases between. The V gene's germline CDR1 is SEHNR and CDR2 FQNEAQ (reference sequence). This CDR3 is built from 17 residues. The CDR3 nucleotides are TGTGCCAGCAGCACACCACGACAGGATGCAACTAATGAAAAACTGTTTTTT. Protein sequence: CASSTPRQDATNEKLFF.

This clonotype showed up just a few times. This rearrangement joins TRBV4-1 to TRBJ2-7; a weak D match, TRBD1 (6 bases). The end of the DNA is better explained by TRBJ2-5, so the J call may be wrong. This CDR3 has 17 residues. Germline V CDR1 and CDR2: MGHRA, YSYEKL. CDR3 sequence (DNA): TGCGCCAGCAGCCAATCGTGGGGGCAACGAGATTGGAAGACCCAGTACTTC. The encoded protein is CASSQSWGQRDWKTQYF.

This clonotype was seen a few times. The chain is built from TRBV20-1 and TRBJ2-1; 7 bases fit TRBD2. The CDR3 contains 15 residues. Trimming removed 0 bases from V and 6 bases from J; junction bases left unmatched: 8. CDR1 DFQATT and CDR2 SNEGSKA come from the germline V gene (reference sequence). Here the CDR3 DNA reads TGCAGTGCTAGAGATCGGACTAGATCCGTCAATGAGCAGTTCTTC. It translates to CSARDRTRSVNEQFF.

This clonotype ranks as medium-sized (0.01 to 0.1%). CDR3 coding DNA: TGTGCCAGCAGCCAGGTTTGGACATCCCTTGACTACTCTGGAAACACCATATATTTT. Amino acids: CASSQVWTSLDYSGNTIYF. The genes are TRBV13 and TRBJ1-3; a weak D match, TRBD1 (5 bases). The ends were cut back, 5 bases at V and 0 bases at J, with 23 bases in the middle. CDR3 size: 19 residues. The germline CDR1 and CDR2 sequences are PRHDT and FYEKMQ (reference sequence).

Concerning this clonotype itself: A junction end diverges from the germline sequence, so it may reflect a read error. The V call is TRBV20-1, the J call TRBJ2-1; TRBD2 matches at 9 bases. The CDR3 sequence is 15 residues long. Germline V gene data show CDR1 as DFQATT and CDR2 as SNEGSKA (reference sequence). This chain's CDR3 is CRASESGRNYNEQFF. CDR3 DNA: TGCAGGGCTAGTGAAAGCGGGAGGAACTACAATGAGCAGTTCTTC.

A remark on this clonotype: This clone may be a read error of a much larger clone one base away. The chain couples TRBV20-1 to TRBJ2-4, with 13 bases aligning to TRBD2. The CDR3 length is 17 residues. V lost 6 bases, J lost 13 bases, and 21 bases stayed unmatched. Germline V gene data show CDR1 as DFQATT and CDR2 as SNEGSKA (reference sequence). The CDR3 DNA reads TGCAGTGCCGAGACTAGCGGGGGGACTTCGGGCTACAATGAGCAGTACTTC. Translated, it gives CSAETSGGTSGYNEQYF.

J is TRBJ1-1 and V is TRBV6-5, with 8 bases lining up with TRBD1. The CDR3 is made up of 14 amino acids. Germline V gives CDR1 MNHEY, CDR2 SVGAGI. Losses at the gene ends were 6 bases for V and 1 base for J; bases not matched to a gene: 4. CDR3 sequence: CASRLGTGNTEAFF. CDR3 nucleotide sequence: TGTGCCAGCAGACTCGGGACAGGGAACACTGAAGCTTTCTTT.